These T cell receptor beta chains were read from a single sample in a study of shared clonotypes between healthy human individuals. The data were produced by immunoSEQ multiplex PCR, yet TCRdb's version contains in-frame clones alone and is incomplete. Among some 790,000 clones listed, 72% were seen once. Sequences were obtained from memory CD4+ T cells sorted from blood. These receptors all stem from a woman aged 25-40 years in good health. CDR3s include the opening cysteine and the closing phenylalanine or tryptophan. The D gene is left open where the match is weak. A row's size may be missing; if present it is once, few, many or a size class.

>once|TRBV28|TRBJ1-1|.
TGTGCCAGCAGTGGGTACTTACAAAACACTGAAGCTTTCTTT
CASSGYLQNTEAFF
>.|TRBV6-5|TRBJ2-7|.
TGTGCCAGCAGTTACTCGAGGGGGTCAGCCTACGAGCAGTACTTC
CASSYSRGSAYEQYF
>.|TRBV5-1|TRBJ2-7|TRBD2
TGCGCCAGCAGCTCAGCGGGAGGCGGCAACGAGCAGTACTTC
CASSSAGGGNEQYF
>.|TRBV28|TRBJ1-1|.
TGTGCCAGCAGTTGGGAGGGCCCAGCGGGCACTGAAGCTTTCTTT
CASSWEGPAGTEAFF
>.|TRBV29-1|TRBJ2-7|.
TGCAGCGTTGAAGGGGCGGGCTACGAGCAGTACTTC
CSVEGAGYEQYF
>few|TRBV6-5|TRBJ1-2|.
TGTGCCAGTAATTCTCCGAACTATGGCTACACCTTC
CASNSPNYGYTF
>few|TRBV15|TRBJ2-7|.
TGTGCCACCAGCAGCCCGACTAGAAATTCCTACGAGCAGTACTTC
CATSSPTRNSYEQYF
>.|TRBV18|TRBJ1-1|.
TGTGCCAGCTCACCAACTCAGAGTGTGAACACTGAAGCTTTCTTT
CASSPTQSVNTEAFF
>.|TRBV11-1|TRBJ1-1|.
TGTGCCAGCAGCTTAGGATGGCAGGGGAACACTGAAGCTTTCTTT
CASSLGWQGNTEAFF
>.|TRBV6-6|TRBJ2-3|.
TGTGCCAGCAATCGGGGACTCTCAGATACGCAGTATTTT
CASNRGLSDTQYF
>.|TRBV19|TRBJ1-2|TRBD1
TGTGCCAGTAGTAAGGACAGGCGTGGCTACACCTTC
CASSKDRRGYTF
>few|TRBV11-2|TRBJ2-7|TRBD2
TGTGCCAGCAGCAAACAGACCACTAGCGGGAGAGCTTACGAGCAGTACTTC
CASSKQTTSGRAYEQYF
>.|TRBV7-7|TRBJ2-1|TRBD2
TGTGCCAGCAGCAGGGGACTAGCATCTGAGCAGTTCTTC
CASSRGLASEQFF
>.|TRBV30|TRBJ1-5|TRBD1
TGTGCCTGGAGTCCAACCGGGACAGCTATTCTTAGCAATCAGCCCCAGCATTTT
CAWSPTGTAILSNQPQHF
>once|TRBV10-3|TRBJ2-2|.
TGTGCCATCACCGACATTACCGGGGAGCTGTTTTTT
CAITDITGELFF
>.|TRBV11-2|TRBJ1-1|TRBD1
TGTGCCAGCAGCGAGGACAGGGTGAACACTGAAGCTTTCTTT
CASSEDRVNTEAFF
>many|TRBV11-2|TRBJ2-5|TRBD2
TGTGCCAGCAGCTCGACGGGGGGAGAGACCCAGTACTTC
CASSSTGGETQYF
>many|TRBV4-2|TRBJ2-1|.
TGTGCCAGCAGCCAAGAGGGCCGGGTATTCAATGAGCAGTTCTTC
CASSQEGRVFNEQFF
>.|TRBV6-1|TRBJ2-3|.
TGTGCCAGCAGTACCGGGACATACCTGAATCAGCCCCAGTATTTT
CASSTGTYLNQPQYF
>.|TRBV7-9|TRBJ1-3|.
TGTGCCAGCAGCTCGGACGATTCACGTGGAAACACCATATATTTT
CASSSDDSRGNTIYF
>.|TRBV18|TRBJ2-5|.
TGTGCCAGCTCACCAGAGCAAGAGACCCAGTACTTC
CASSPEQETQYF
>.|TRBV19|TRBJ2-2|.
TGTGCCAGTAATACCCAGGCAGGGGTGTCCGGGGAGCTGTTTTTT
CASNTQAGVSGELFF
>.|TRBV7-9|TRBJ2-6|TRBD1
TGTGCCAGCAGCCGGGTTTTGGGACAGGGCGTGTTCGGGGCCAACGTCCTGACTTTC
CASSRVLGQGVFGANVLTF
>few|TRBV5-1|TRBJ2-5|.
TGCGCCAGCACCCCGGGAAGGGGCGCTGAGACCCAGTACTTC
CASTPGRGAETQYF
>once|TRBV5-6|TRBJ2-3|.
TGTGCCAGCAGCTTGTGGCGGGGAAGCACAGATACGCAGTATTTT
CASSLWRGSTDTQYF
>once|TRBV11-3|TRBJ1-1|.
TGTGCCAGCAGCTCCGGGGGGGCAACTGAAGCTTTCTTT
CASSSGGATEAFF
>.|TRBV9|TRBJ2-1|TRBD2
TGTGCCAGCAGCCCCCAAGGACTAGCGGGATCCAATGAGCAGTTCTTC
CASSPQGLAGSNEQFF
>.|TRBV7-3|TRBJ2-1|TRBD2
TGTGCCAGCAGCTTAACTAGCGGGGTAGAAAATGAGCAGTTCTTC
CASSLTSGVENEQFF